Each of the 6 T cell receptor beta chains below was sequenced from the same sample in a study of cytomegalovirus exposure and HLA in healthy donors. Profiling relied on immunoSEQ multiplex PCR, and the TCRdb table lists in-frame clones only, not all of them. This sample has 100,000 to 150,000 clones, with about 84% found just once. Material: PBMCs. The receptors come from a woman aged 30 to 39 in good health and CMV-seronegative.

CDR3 amino acids: CASSPRRDRDEQFF. CDR3 DNA sequence: TGTGCCAGCTCACCACGCCGGGACAGAGATGAGCAGTTCTTC. The J gene is TRBJ2-1, the V gene TRBV18; TRBD1 agrees at 7 bases. V shed 1 base and J 8 bases; nucleotides not matched to a gene: 5. Germline V gives CDR1 KGHSH, CDR2 LQKENI. The CDR3 has 14 amino acids.

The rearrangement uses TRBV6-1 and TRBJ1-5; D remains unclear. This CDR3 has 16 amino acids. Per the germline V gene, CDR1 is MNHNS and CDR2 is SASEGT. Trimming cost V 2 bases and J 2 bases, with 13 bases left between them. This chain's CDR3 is CASSERRALGNQPQHF. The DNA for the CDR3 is TGTGCCAGCAGTGAAAGGAGGGCCTTAGGCAATCAGCCCCAGCATTTT.

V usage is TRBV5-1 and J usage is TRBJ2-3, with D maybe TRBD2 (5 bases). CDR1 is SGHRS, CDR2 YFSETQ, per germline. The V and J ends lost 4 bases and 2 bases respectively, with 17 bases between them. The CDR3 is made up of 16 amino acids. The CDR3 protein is CASSPGGSLVTDTQYF. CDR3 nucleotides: TGCGCCAGCAGCCCCGGAGGTAGTTTGGTCACAGATACGCAGTATTTT.

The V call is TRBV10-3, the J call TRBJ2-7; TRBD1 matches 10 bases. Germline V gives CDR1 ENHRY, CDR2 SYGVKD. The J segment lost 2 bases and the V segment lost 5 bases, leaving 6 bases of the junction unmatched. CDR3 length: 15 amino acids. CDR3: CAISSPGTGAYEQYF. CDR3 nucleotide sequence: TGTGCCATCAGTTCGCCCGGGACAGGGGCCTACGAGCAGTACTTC.

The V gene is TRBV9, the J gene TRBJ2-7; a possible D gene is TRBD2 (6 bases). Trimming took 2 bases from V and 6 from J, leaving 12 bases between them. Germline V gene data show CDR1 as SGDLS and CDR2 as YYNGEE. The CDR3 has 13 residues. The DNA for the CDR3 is TGTGCCAGCAGCGTGGGGGGTACGGGCGAGCAGTACTTC. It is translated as CASSVGGTGEQYF.

This chain's CDR3 is CASSLVGSGGAADTQYF. The CDR3 coding sequence is TGTGCCAGCAGCTTAGTGGGTAGCGGGGGGGCGGCAGATACGCAGTATTTT. This chain uses TRBV11-2 with TRBJ2-3; 11 bases map to TRBD2. The J segment lost 4 bases and the V segment lost 1 base, leaving 7 bases of the junction unmatched. In germline, CDR1 is SGHAT, CDR2 FQNNGV. The CDR3 is made up of 17 amino acids.